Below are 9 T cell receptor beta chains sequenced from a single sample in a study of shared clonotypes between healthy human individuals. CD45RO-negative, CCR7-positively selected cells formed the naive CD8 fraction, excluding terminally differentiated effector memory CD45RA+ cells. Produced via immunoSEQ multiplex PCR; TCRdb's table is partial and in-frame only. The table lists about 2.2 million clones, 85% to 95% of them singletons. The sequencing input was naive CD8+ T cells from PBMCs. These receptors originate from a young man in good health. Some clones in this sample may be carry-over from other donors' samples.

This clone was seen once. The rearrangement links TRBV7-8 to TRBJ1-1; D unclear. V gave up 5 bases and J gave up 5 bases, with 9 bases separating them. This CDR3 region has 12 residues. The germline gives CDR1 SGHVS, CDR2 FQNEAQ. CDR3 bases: TGTGCCAGCAGCCCAAGACGGACTGAAGCTTTCTTT. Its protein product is CASSPRRTEAFF.

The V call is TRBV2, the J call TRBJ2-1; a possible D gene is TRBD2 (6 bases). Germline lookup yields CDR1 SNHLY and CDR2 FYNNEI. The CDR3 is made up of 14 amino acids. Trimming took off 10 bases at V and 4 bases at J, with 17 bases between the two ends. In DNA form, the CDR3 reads TGTGCCACCCTTATAAGCGGGCTGTACAATGAGCAGTTCTTC. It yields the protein CATLISGLYNEQFF.

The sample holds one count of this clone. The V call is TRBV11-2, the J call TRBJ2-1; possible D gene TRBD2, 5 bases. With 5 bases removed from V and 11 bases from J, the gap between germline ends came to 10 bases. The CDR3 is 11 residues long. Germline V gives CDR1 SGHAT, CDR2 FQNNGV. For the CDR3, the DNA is TGTGCCAGCAGCGCCGACGGGAAGCAGTTCTTC. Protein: CASSADGKQFF.

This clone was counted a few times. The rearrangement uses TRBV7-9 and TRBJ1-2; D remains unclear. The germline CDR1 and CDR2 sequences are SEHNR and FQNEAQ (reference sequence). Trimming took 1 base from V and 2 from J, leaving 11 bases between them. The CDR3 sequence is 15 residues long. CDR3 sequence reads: CASSLVGSQNYGYTF. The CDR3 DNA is TGTGCCAGCAGCTTAGTAGGCTCACAAAACTATGGCTACACCTTC.

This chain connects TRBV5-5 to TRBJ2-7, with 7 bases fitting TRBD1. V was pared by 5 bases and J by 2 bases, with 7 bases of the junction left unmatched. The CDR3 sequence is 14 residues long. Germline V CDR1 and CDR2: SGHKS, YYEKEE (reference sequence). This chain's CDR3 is CASSSSGQPYEQYF. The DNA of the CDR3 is TGTGCCAGCAGTTCGTCGGGACAGCCCTACGAGCAGTACTTC. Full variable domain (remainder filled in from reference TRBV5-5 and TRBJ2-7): DAGVTQSPTHLIKTRGQQVTLRCSPISGHKSVSWYQQVLGQGPQFIFQYYEKEERGRGNFPDRFSARQFPNYSSELNVNALLLGDSALYLCASSSSGQPYEQYFGPGTRLTVT.

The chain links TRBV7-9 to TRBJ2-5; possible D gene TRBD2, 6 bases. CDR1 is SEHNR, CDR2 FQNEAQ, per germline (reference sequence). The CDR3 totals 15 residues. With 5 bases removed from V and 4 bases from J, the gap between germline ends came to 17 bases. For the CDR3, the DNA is TGTGCCAGCAGCGCCCCTTCGGCGGGACGAGAGACCCAGTACTTC. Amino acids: CASSAPSAGRETQYF.

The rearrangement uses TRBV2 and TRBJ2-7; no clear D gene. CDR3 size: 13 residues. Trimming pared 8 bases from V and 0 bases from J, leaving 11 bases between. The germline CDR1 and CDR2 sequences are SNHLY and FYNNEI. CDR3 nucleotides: TGTGCCAGCCCGGCCTCAGACTCCTACGAGCAGTACTTC. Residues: CASPASDSYEQYF.

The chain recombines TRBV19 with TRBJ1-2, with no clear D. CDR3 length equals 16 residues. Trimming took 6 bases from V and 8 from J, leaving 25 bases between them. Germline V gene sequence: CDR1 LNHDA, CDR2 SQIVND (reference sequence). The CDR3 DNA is TGTGCCAGTAGCCCCCTGTTATGGGCTCGTCGCCAGGGCTACACCTTC. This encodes CASSPLLWARRQGYTF.

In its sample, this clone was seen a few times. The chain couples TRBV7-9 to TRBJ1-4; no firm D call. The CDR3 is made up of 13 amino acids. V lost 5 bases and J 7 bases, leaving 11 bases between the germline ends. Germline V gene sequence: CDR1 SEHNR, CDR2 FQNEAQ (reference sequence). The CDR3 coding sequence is TGTGCCAGCAGCCTCTTCTATGGTGAAAAACTGTTTTTT. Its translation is CASSLFYGEKLFF.